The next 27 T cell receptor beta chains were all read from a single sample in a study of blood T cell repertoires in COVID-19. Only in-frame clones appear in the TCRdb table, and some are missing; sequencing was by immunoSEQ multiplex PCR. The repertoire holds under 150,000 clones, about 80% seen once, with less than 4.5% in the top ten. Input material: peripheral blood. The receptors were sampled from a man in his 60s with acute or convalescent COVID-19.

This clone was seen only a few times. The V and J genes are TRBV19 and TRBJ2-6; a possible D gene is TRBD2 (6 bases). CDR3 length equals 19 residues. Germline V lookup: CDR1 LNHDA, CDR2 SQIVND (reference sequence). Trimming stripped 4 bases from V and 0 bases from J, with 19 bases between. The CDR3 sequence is CASSTGTFARSSGANVLTF. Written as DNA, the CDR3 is TGTGCCAGTAGTACCGGGACTTTTGCGAGATCCTCTGGGGCCAACGTCCTGACTTTC.

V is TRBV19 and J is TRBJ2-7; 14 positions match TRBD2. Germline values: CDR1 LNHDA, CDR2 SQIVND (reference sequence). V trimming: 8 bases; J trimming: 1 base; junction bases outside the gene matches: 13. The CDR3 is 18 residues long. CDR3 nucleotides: TGTGCCAGTTCCCCCGGGACTAGCGGGAGAACCATTTCCTACGAGCAGTACTTC. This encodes CASSPGTSGRTISYEQYF.

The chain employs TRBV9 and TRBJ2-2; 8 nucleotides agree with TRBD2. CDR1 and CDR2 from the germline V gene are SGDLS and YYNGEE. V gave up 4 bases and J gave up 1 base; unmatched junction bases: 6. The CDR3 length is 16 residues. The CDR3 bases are TGTGCCAGCAGCTTCCGGGGGGGACAGAACACCGGGGAGCTGTTTTTT. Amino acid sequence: CASSFRGGQNTGELFF.

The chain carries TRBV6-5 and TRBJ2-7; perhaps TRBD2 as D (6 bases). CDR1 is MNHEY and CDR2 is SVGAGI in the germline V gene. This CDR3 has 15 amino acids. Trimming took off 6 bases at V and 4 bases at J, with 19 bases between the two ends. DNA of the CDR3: TGTGCCAGCAGCCGCGGGACCTTCGGCGGGTACGAGCAGTACTTC. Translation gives CASSRGTFGGYEQYF.

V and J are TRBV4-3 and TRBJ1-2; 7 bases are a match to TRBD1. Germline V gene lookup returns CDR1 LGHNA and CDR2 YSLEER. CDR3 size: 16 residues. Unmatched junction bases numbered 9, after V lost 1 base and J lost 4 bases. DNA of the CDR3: TGCGCCAGCAGCCAAGGACAGGGTGCAAGTAGCTATGGCTACACCTTC. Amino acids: CASSQGQGASSYGYTF.

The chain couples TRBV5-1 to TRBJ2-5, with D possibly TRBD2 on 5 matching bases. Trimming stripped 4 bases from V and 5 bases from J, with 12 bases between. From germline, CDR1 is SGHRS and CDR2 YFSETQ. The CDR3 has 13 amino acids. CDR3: CASSPGPGETQYF. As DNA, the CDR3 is TGCGCCAGCAGCCCGGGCCCGGGGGAGACCCAGTACTTC. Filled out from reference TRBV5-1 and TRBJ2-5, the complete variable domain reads KAGVTQTPRYLIKTRGQQVTLSCSPISGHRSVSWYQQTPGQGLQFLFEYFSETQRNKGNFPGRFSGRQFSNSRSEMNVSTLELGDSALYLCASSPGPGETQYFGPGTRLLVL.

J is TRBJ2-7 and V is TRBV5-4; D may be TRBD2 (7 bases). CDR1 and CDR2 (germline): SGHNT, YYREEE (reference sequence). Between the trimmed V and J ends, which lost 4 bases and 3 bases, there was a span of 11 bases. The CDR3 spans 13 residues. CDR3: CASSRGANYEQYF. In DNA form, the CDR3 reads TGTGCCAGCAGCCGGGGGGCTAACTACGAGCAGTACTTC. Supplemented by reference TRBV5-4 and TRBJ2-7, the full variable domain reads ETGVTQSPTHLIKTRGQQVTLRCSSQSGHNTVSWYQQALGQGPQFIFQYYREEENGRGNFPPRFSGLQFPNYSSELNVNALELDDSALYLCASSRGANYEQYFGPGTRLTVT.

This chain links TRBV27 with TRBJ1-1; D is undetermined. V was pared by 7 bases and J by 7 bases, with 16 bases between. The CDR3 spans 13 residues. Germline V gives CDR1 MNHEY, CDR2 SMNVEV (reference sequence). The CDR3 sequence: CASMRTVRGEAFF. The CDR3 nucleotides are TGTGCCAGCATGCGGACTGTCCGAGGTGAAGCTTTCTTT.

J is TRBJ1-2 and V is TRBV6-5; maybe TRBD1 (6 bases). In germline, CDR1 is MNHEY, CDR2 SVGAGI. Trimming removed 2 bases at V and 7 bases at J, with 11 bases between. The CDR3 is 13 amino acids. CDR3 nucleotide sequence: TGTGCCAGCAGTTACGCGGCAGGGGTTGGCTACACCTTC. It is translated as CASSYAAGVGYTF.

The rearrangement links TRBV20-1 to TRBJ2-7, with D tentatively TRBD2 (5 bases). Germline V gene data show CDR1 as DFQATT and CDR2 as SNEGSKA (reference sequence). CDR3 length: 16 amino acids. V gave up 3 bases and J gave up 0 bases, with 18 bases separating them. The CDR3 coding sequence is TGCAGTGCTAGTTATGGGCAGACGGGGAACTCCTACGAGCAGTACTTC. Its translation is CSASYGQTGNSYEQYF.

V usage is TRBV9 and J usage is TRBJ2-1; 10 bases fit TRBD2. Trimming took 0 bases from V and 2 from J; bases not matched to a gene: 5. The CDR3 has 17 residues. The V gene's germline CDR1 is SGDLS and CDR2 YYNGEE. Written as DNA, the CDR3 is TGTGCCAGCAGCGTAGACCCTCTAGCGGGAGCCTACAATGAGCAGTTCTTC. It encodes CASSVDPLAGAYNEQFF. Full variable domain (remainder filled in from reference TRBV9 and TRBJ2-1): DSGVTQTPKHLITATGQRVTLRCSPRSGDLSVYWYQQSLDQGLQFLIQYYNGEERAKGNILERFSAQQFPDLHSELNLSSLELGDSALYFCASSVDPLAGAYNEQFFGPGTRLTVL.

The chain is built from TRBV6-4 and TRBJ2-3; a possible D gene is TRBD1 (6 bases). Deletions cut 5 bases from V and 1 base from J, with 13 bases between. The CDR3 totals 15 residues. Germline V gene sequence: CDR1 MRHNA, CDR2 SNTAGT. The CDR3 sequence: CASSYEAGGTDTQYF. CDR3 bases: TGTGCCAGCAGTTACGAGGCAGGGGGCACAGATACGCAGTATTTT.

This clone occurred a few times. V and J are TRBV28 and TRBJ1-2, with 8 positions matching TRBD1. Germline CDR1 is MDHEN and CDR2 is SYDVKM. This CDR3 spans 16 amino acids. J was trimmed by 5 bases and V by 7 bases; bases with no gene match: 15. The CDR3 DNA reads TGTGCCAGCACCACCAGTGGGGCAGGGGGCGCTTATGGCTACACCTTC. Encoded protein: CASTTSGAGGAYGYTF.

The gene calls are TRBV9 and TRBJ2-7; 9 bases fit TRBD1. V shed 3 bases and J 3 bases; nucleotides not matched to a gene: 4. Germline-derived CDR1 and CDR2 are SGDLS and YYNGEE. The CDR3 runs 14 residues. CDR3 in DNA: TGTGCCAGCAGCGGCGGGACAGGGCGCTACGAGCAGTACTTC. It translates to CASSGGTGRYEQYF.

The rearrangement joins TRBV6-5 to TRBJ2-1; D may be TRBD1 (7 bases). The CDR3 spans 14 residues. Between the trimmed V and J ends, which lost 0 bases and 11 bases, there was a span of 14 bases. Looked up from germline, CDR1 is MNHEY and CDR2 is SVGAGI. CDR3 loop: CASSYSATRGQQFF. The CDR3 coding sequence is TGTGCCAGCAGTTACTCGGCGACTAGGGGGCAGCAGTTCTTC.

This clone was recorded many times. The CDR3: CASISSGGTYEQYF. In DNA form, the CDR3 reads TGTGCCAGCATCTCCTCAGGCGGGACTTACGAGCAGTACTTC. This sequence joins TRBV7-9 and TRBJ2-7; TRBD2 is a possible D gene (6 bases). Germline values: CDR1 SEHNR, CDR2 FQNEAQ (reference sequence). V lost 7 bases and J lost 4, with 17 bases in between. CDR3 size: 14 residues.

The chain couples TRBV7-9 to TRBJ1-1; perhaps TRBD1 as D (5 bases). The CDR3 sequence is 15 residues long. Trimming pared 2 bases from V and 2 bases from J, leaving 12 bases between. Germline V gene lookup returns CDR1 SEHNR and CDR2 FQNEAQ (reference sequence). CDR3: CASSLLQGSNTEAFF. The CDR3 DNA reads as TGTGCCAGCAGCTTACTTCAGGGCTCTAACACTGAAGCTTTCTTT.

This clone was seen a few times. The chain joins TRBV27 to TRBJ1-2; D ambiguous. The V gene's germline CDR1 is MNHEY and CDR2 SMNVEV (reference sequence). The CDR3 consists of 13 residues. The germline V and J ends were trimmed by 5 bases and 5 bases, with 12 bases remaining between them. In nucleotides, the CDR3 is TGTGCCAGCAGTCCAGGACTCAAGTATGGCTACACCTTC. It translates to CASSPGLKYGYTF.

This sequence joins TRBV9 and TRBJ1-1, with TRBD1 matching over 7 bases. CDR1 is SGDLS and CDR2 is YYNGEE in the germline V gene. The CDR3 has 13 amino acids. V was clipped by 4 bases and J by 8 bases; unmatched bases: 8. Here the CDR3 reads CASSPGRQGEAFF. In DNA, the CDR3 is TGTGCCAGCAGCCCTGGCCGACAGGGCGAAGCTTTCTTT.

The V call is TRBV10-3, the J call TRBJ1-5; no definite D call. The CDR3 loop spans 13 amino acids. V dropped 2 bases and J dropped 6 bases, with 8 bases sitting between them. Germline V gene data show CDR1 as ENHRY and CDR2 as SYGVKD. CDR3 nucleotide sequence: TGTGCCATCAGTGAGGAGGGCGGTCAGCCCCAGCATTTT. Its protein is CAISEEGGQPQHF.

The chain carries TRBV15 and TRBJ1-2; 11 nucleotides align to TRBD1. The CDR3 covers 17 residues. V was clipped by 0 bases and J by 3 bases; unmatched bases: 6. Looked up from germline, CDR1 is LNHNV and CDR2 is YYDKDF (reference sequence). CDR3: CATSRDLGGQGDYGYTF. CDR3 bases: TGTGCCACCAGCAGAGATCTAGGGGGACAGGGGGACTATGGCTACACCTTC. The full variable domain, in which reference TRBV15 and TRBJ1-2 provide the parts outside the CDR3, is DAMVIQNPRYQVTQFGKPVTLSCSQTLNHNVMYWYQQKSSQAPKLLFHYYDKDFNNEADTPDNFQSRRPNTSFCFLDIRSPGLGDTAMYLCATSRDLGGQGDYGYTFGSGTRLTVV.

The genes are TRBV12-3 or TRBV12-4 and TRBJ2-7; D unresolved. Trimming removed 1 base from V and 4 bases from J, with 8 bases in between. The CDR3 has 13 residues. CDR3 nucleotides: TGTGCCAGCAGTTTAGTGCATACATACGAGCAGTACTTC. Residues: CASSLVHTYEQYF.

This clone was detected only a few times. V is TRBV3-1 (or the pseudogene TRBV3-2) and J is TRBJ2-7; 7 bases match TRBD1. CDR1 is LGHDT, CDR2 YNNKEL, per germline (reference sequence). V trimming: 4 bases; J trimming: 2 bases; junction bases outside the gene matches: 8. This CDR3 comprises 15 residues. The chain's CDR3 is CASSPRGQRAYEQYF. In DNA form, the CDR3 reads TGTGCCAGCAGCCCACGGGGACAGCGTGCCTACGAGCAGTACTTC.

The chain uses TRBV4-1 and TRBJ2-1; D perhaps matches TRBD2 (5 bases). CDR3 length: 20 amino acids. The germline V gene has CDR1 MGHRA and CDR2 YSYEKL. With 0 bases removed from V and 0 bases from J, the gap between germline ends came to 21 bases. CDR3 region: CASSQDLMASFENSYNEQFF. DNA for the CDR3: TGCGCCAGCAGCCAAGATTTAATGGCTAGCTTCGAGAACTCCTACAATGAGCAGTTCTTC.

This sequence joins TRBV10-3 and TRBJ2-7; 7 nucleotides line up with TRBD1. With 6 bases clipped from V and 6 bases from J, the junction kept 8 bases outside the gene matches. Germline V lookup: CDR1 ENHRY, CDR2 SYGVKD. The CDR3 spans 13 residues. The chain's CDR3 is CAISTGDPGEQYF. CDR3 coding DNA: TGTGCCATCAGCACAGGGGACCCAGGCGAGCAGTACTTC.

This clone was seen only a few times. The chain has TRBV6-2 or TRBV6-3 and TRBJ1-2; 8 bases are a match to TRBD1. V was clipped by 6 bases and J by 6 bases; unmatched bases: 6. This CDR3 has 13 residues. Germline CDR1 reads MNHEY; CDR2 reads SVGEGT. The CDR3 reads CASSLGQGDGYTF. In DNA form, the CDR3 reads TGTGCCAGCAGCCTAGGACAGGGAGATGGCTACACCTTC.

The CDR3 nucleotides read TGTGCCAGCAGCTCACGCACAGGGAGAGATAATGAAAAACTGTTTTTT. This gives the protein CASSSRTGRDNEKLFF. This rearrangement joins TRBV7-9 to TRBJ1-4, with D possibly TRBD1 on 6 matching bases. Germline V gives CDR1 SEHNR, CDR2 FQNEAQ (reference sequence). This CDR3 is built from 16 residues. Trimming pared 4 bases from V and 4 bases from J, leaving 16 bases between.